The subject of this entry is one TCR beta chain. Antigen: not known. Primers for the PCR totalled 60 Vbeta and 13 Jbeta. In the original analysis: A later analysis counted about 80 million unique TCR beta chains, around 10 million shared. The protocol was immunoSEQ multiplex PCR, while the TCRdb copy is restricted to in-frame clones and leaves out a portion. That table supplies the V and J calls and clone size; D and trimming were determined from the DNA. This sample has about 180,000 clones, with around 80% found just once. The source of the sample is a study of cytomegalovirus exposure and HLA in healthy donors. On the study more broadly: Roughly 80 million unique TCRs from HLA-typed donors were held in an early data release. Overall study results and limits: Whilst most TCR sequences proved rare, a subset of public TCRs occurred across many donors. A later analysis linked a missense DCLRE1C variant to TCR beta V- and J-gene trimming.

The clonotype was recovered from a woman aged 45-59 years in good health and CMV-seropositive. The sample comprised PBMCs.

CDR3 protein: CASSLEGAQRETQYF. CDR3 nucleotides: TGTGCCAGCAGCTTAGAGGGGGCGCAACGAGAGACCCAGTACTTC. The chain employs TRBV7-9 and TRBJ2-5, with 7 bases matching TRBD1. Germline values: CDR1 SEHNR, CDR2 FQNEAQ (reference sequence). V trimming: 1 base; J trimming: 4 bases; junction bases outside the gene matches: 6. The CDR3 has 15 residues.